Listed below are T cell receptor beta chains from one sample, sequenced in a study of T cell changes during pregnancy in multiple sclerosis. Sequenced by immunoSEQ multiplex PCR; TCRdb stores in-frame clones only, minus some. The table lists 50,000 or so clones, 92% of them singletons. The sequencing here drew on peripheral blood, taken in the third trimester of pregnancy. The receptor set was obtained from a female donor with multiple sclerosis, enrolled in a pregnancy study. Both conserved end residues are part of each CDR3. A D gene is named only where the DNA matches it firmly. Size values are once, few and many counts, or a class for expanded clones, and some rows have none.

V gene: TRBV10-3
D gene: TRBD1
clone size: .
J gene: TRBJ2-3
CDR3 DNA: TGTGCCATCAAAGGGACAGACAGCACAGATACGCAGTATTTT
CDR3 protein: CAIKGTDSTDTQYF

V gene: TRBV11-1
D gene: TRBD2
clone size: .
J gene: TRBJ2-7
CDR3 DNA: TGTGCCAGCAGCTTACGGACGGGAGGCGCCTACGAGCAGTACTTC
CDR3 protein: CASSLRTGGAYEQYF

V gene: TRBV13
D gene: TRBD2
clone size: once
J gene: TRBJ2-7
CDR3 DNA: TGTGCCAGCAGCCACAAGGGACTAGCGGGCTACGAGCAGTACTTC
CDR3 protein: CASSHKGLAGYEQYF

V gene: TRBV19
D gene: .
clone size: once
J gene: TRBJ2-7
CDR3 DNA: TGTGCCAGTAGTATGGTCGGCAGGGCCCTTTACGAGCAGTACTTC
CDR3 protein: CASSMVGRALYEQYF

V gene: TRBV19
D gene: .
clone size: .
J gene: TRBJ1-5
CDR3 DNA: TGTGCCAGTAGTCCCCCACAGCGGAGCAATCAGCCCCAGCATTTT
CDR3 protein: CASSPPQRSNQPQHF

V gene: TRBV29-1
D gene: TRBD2
clone size: .
J gene: TRBJ2-7
CDR3 DNA: TGCAGCGCCTGGACTAGCGACTCCTACGAGCAGTACTTC
CDR3 protein: CSAWTSDSYEQYF

V gene: TRBV9
D gene: .
clone size: .
J gene: TRBJ2-3
CDR3 DNA: TGTGCCAGCAGCGTAGCCGCGCAGGGGACAGATACGCAGTATTTT
CDR3 protein: CASSVAAQGTDTQYF

V gene: TRBV5-5
D gene: TRBD2
clone size: .
J gene: TRBJ2-5
CDR3 DNA: TGTGCCAGCAGCCTAGGACTAGCGGGAGGGGAGACCCAGTACTTC
CDR3 protein: CASSLGLAGGETQYF

V gene: TRBV29-1
D gene: TRBD1
clone size: .
J gene: TRBJ2-3
CDR3 DNA: TGCAGCGTTCGGGACAGGGGGTACACAGATACGCAGTATTTT
CDR3 protein: CSVRDRGYTDTQYF

V gene: TRBV28
D gene: .
clone size: .
J gene: TRBJ1-2
CDR3 DNA: TGTGCCAGCAGTTTCCGGGGGAACTATGGCTACACCTTC
CDR3 protein: CASSFRGNYGYTF

V gene: TRBV6-4
D gene: TRBD2
clone size: .
J gene: TRBJ2-7
CDR3 DNA: TGTGCCAGCAGCCGCGAGGCGGGAGGGAACTACGAGCAGTACTTC
CDR3 protein: CASSREAGGNYEQYF

V gene: TRBV5-1
D gene: .
clone size: .
J gene: TRBJ2-1
CDR3 DNA: TGCGCCAGCAGCTTCCAGGGTGGGTCCTACAATGAGCAGTTCTTC
CDR3 protein: CASSFQGGSYNEQFF

V gene: TRBV19
D gene: .
clone size: .
J gene: TRBJ1-1
CDR3 DNA: TGTGCCAGTAGTATAGACCTCAGAGGTACTGAAGCTTTCTTT
CDR3 protein: CASSIDLRGTEAFF

V gene: TRBV2
D gene: .
clone size: .
J gene: TRBJ2-6
CDR3 DNA: TGTGCCAGCAGTGAAGCGCTTCGGGGATTCTCCGGGGCCAACGTCCTGACTTTC
CDR3 protein: CASSEALRGFSGANVLTF

V gene: TRBV28
D gene: .
clone size: .
J gene: TRBJ2-7
CDR3 DNA: TGTGCCAGCAGTTTAATGGTAAACACCGAGCAGTACTTC
CDR3 protein: CASSLMVNTEQYF

V gene: TRBV27
D gene: TRBD1
clone size: .
J gene: TRBJ1-5
CDR3 DNA: TGTGCCAGCAGTCGACAGGGAATTAATCAGCCCCAGCATTTT
CDR3 protein: CASSRQGINQPQHF

V gene: TRBV19
D gene: TRBD2
clone size: .
J gene: TRBJ2-2
CDR3 DNA: TGTGCCAGTAGTATACCCGGGGGTAGCGGGAAAGTCGGGGAGCTGTTTTTT
CDR3 protein: CASSIPGGSGKVGELFF

V gene: TRBV28
D gene: TRBD1
clone size: once
J gene: TRBJ1-2
CDR3 DNA: TGTGCCAGCAGTTTTTTGACAGGGGGCTACGGCTACACCTTC
CDR3 protein: CASSFLTGGYGYTF

V gene: TRBV10-3
D gene: .
clone size: .
J gene: TRBJ1-5
CDR3 DNA: TGTGCCATCAGTGCGTCCCAGGGCGGGGCTAGCAATCAGCCCCAGCATTTT
CDR3 protein: CAISASQGGASNQPQHF

V gene: TRBV14
D gene: .
clone size: .
J gene: TRBJ1-4
CDR3 DNA: TGTGCCAGCAGCCACCGTGACGGCGTTGGGGCACGTGAAAAACTGTTTTTT
CDR3 protein: CASSHRDGVGAREKLFF

V gene: TRBV14
D gene: .
clone size: .
J gene: TRBJ2-1
CDR3 DNA: TGTGCCAGCAGCCAAGAATCGGGAAGCCTCTACAATGAGCAGTTCTTC
CDR3 protein: CASSQESGSLYNEQFF

V gene: TRBV7-9
D gene: .
clone size: .
J gene: TRBJ2-2
CDR3 DNA: TGTGCCAGCAGCTTAGCTATGGGGCTGAACACCGGGGAGCTGTTTTTT
CDR3 protein: CASSLAMGLNTGELFF

V gene: TRBV18
D gene: .
clone size: .
J gene: TRBJ2-4
CDR3 DNA: TGTGCCAGCTCACCAAATACGCGGGCCAGAACTACCAAAAACATTCAGTACTTC
CDR3 protein: CASSPNTRARTTKNIQYF

V gene: TRBV5-4
D gene: .
clone size: .
J gene: TRBJ1-1
CDR3 DNA: TGTGCCAGCAGCCCAATGAACACTGAAGCTTTCTTT
CDR3 protein: CASSPMNTEAFF

V gene: TRBV4-3
D gene: TRBD2
clone size: .
J gene: TRBJ2-7
CDR3 DNA: TGCGCCAGCAGCCAGGGGGACTACCCGAGCTCCTACGAGCAGTACTTC
CDR3 protein: CASSQGDYPSSYEQYF

V gene: TRBV7-2
D gene: .
clone size: .
J gene: TRBJ1-5
CDR3 DNA: TGTGCCAGCAGACAGTATAGCAATCAGCCCCAGCATTTT
CDR3 protein: CASRQYSNQPQHF

V gene: TRBV19
D gene: .
clone size: .
J gene: TRBJ2-1
CDR3 DNA: TGTGCCAGTAGTATAGACAGCTCCTACAATGAGCAGTTCTTC
CDR3 protein: CASSIDSSYNEQFF

V gene: TRBV9
D gene: TRBD2
clone size: .
J gene: TRBJ2-3
CDR3 DNA: TGTGCCAGCAGCATTTTAGCCGGGACTAGCGGGAGTTTAGGAGATACGCAGTATTTT
CDR3 protein: CASSILAGTSGSLGDTQYF

V gene: TRBV5-5
D gene: TRBD1
clone size: once
J gene: TRBJ1-3
CDR3 DNA: TGTGCCAGCAGCTTAGACAGGGAAGAATCCGGAAACACCATATATTTT
CDR3 protein: CASSLDREESGNTIYF